These T cell receptor beta chains were read from a single sample in a study of blood T cells in healthy people across ages. One entry per CDR3 protein, called by TCRdb with MiXCR from the 5' RACE reads. The sample records about 1.5 million distinct CDR3 sequences, about 43% being singletons. The specimen was blood. These receptors originate from a woman younger than 30 in good health. CDR3s include the opening cysteine and the closing phenylalanine or tryptophan. The D gene is left open where the match is weak. The size field is filled for only some rows; it gives once, few, many or a size class.

few,NA,TRBJ2-3,TRBV3-1,CASSQPGASSTDTQYF,TGTGCCAGCAGCCAACCTGGGGCGAGCAGCACAGATACGCAGTATTTT
NA,NA,TRBJ1-1,TRBV5-1,CASSYGSTGEAFF,TGCGCCAGCAGCTATGGGTCGACGGGCGAAGCTTTCTTT
once,TRBD2,TRBJ2-5,TRBV5-1,CASSLDGTGGQETQYF,TGCGCCAGCAGCTTGGATGGAACGGGAGGGCAAGAGACCCAGTACTTC
NA,TRBD1,TRBJ2-3,TRBV5-1,CASSLPGQADTQYF,TGCGCCAGCAGCTTGCCGGGACAGGCAGATACGCAGTATTTT
once,TRBD1,TRBJ2-7,TRBV6-5,CASWTGVENEQYF,TGTGCCAGCTGGACAGGGGTGGAAAACGAGCAGTACTTC
NA,TRBD2,TRBJ2-7,TRBV9,CASSVDWSGGYEQYF,TGTGCCAGCAGCGTAGACTGGTCGGGGGGCTACGAGCAGTACTTC
NA,NA,TRBJ2-2,TRBV4-1,CASSSTGFTGELFF,TGCGCCAGCAGCAGTACAGGGTTCACTGGGGAGCTGTTTTTT
NA,TRBD1,TRBJ2-1,TRBV27,CASSPEGTGSYNEQFF,TGTGCCAGCAGCCCCGAAGGGACAGGGTCCTACAATGAGCAGTTCTTC
NA,NA,TRBJ2-1,TRBV5-6,CASSLVLRLRDEQFF,TGTGCCAGCAGCTTGGTACTTCGACTCAGGGACGAGCAGTTCTTC
NA,NA,TRBJ1-1,TRBV20-1,CSAPQGSNTEAFF,TGCAGTGCACCACAGGGATCGAACACTGAAGCTTTCTTT
NA,TRBD2,TRBJ2-7,TRBV11-2,CASSSPRTSGVYEQYF,TGTGCCAGCAGCTCCCCTCGGACTAGCGGGGTCTACGAGCAGTACTTC
NA,TRBD2,TRBJ2-5,TRBV6-1,CASSSPGLAGGPRYF,TGTGCCAGCAGTTCACCGGGACTAGCGGGAGGGCCTCGGTACTTC
NA,NA,TRBJ1-2,TRBV14,CASSQDTVNYGHTF,TGTGCCAGCAGCCAAGATACGGTCAACTATGGCCACACCTTC
NA,TRBD1,TRBJ1-5,TRBV27,CASSLRGQTSNQPQHF,TGTGCCAGCAGTTTAAGGGGACAGACCAGCAATCAGCCCCAGCATTTT
few,NA,TRBJ1-1,TRBV5-5,CASSEMTAMNTEAFF,TGTGCCAGCAGCGAAATGACAGCAATGAACACTGAAGCTTTCTTT
NA,NA,TRBJ1-4,TRBV5-1,CASSPAGQRNEKLFF,TGCGCCAGCAGCCCGGCCGGACAAAGAAATGAAAAACTGTTTTTT
NA,TRBD2,TRBJ2-1,TRBV6-5,CASSYSSLAGAYEQFF,TGTGCCAGCAGTTACTCCTCCCTAGCGGGAGCCTATGAGCAGTTCTTC
few,TRBD1,TRBJ2-1,TRBV7-9,CASSPDRGKYGTILNNEQFF,TGTGCCAGCAGCCCGGACAGGGGGAAATACGGGACTATATTAAACAATGAGCAGTTCTTC
NA,NA,TRBJ2-5,TRBV10-1,CASSESGPGETQYF,TGCGCCAGCAGTGAGTCAGGGCCTGGAGAGACCCAGTACTTC
NA,NA,TRBJ1-2,TRBV7-2,CASSSSWDTYGYTF,TGTGCCAGCAGCTCTTCGTGGGACACCTATGGCTACACCTTC
few,NA,TRBJ2-1,TRBV20-1,CSATKSLAVNEQFF,TGCAGTGCTACCAAATCTCTAGCCGTGAATGAGCAGTTCTTC
NA,NA,TRBJ2-7,TRBV27,CASSYGTAFYEQYF,TGTGCCAGCAGTTATGGGACCGCCTTCTACGAGCAGTACTTC
NA,NA,TRBJ1-2,TRBV14,CASSQYRESYGYTF,TGTGCCAGCAGCCAGTACAGGGAATCCTATGGCTACACCTTC
NA,TRBD2,TRBJ2-7,TRBV25-1,CASSDWTSGYEQYF,TGTGCCAGCAGTGACTGGACTAGCGGCTACGAGCAGTACTTC
NA,NA,TRBJ2-4,TRBV18,CASSPNSNEQYF,TGTGCCAGCTCACCCAACAGCAATGAGCAGTACTTC
NA,NA,TRBJ2-5,TRBV4-1,CASSRWAGTQETQYF,TGCGCCAGCAGCCGGTGGGCGGGTACGCAAGAGACCCAGTACTTC
NA,TRBD1,TRBJ2-1,TRBV14,CASSQDIRTGGGEEQFF,TGTGCCAGCAGCCAAGATATCAGGACAGGGGGCGGCGAGGAGCAGTTCTTC
once,NA,TRBJ2-7,TRBV9,CASSVGDQGKQYF,TGTGCCAGCAGCGTAGGGGACCAAGGGAAGCAGTACTTC
NA,TRBD2,TRBJ2-1,TRBV19,CASSTAGAGSFNEQFF,TGTGCCAGTAGCACGGCGGGAGCGGGGTCCTTCAATGAGCAGTTCTTC
NA,TRBD2,TRBJ2-2,TRBV9,CASSSRIGGGTNTGELFF,TGTGCCAGCAGCTCCCGTATCGGCGGGGGGACGAACACCGGGGAGCTGTTTTTT
NA,TRBD1,TRBJ1-1,TRBV27,CASRLQGAPVYEAFF,TGTGCCAGCAGACTTCAGGGGGCCCCGGTCTACGAAGCTTTCTTT
few,NA,TRBJ2-3,TRBV27,CASSPSRGAGTDTQYF,TGTGCCAGCAGTCCCTCTCGGGGGGCCGGCACAGATACGCAGTATTTT
NA,TRBD2,TRBJ2-1,TRBV27,CASSAKDQRLAGGQQFF,TGTGCCAGCAGTGCAAAAGATCAAAGACTAGCGGGAGGTCAGCAGTTCTTC
few,NA,TRBJ1-5,TRBV5-1,CASSFSVGQPQHF,TGCGCCAGCAGCTTCTCGGTTGGTCAGCCCCAGCATTTT
NA,NA,TRBJ2-1,TRBV6-1,CASSEAQREQFF,TGTGCCAGCAGTGAAGCACAGAGGGAGCAGTTCTTC
NA,NA,TRBJ1-2,TRBV3-1,CASIQDGQINYGYTF,TGTGCCAGCATCCAAGACGGACAGATAAACTATGGCTACACCTTC
NA,NA,TRBJ2-2,TRBV15,CATSRDEANTGELFF,TGTGCCACCAGCAGAGATGAAGCGAACACCGGGGAGCTGTTTTTT
many,NA,TRBJ2-1,TRBV7-9,CASSLETSGNEQFF,TGTGCCAGCAGCTTAGAGACATCTGGCAATGAGCAGTTCTTC
NA,NA,TRBJ1-1,TRBV14,CASSQDWTGYGINTEAFF,TGTGCCAGCAGCCAAGATTGGACGGGGTACGGGATTAACACTGAAGCTTTCTTT
few,NA,TRBJ1-5,TRBV20-1,CSARELGNSNQPQHF,TGCAGTGCTAGAGAGTTAGGGAATAGCAATCAGCCCCAGCATTTT
few,NA,TRBJ2-7,TRBV7-6,CASSLESASYEQYF,TGTGCCAGCAGCTTAGAGTCAGCCTCCTACGAGCAGTACTTC
NA,NA,TRBJ2-3,TRBV11-2,CANSLTDPGSTGRGETDTQYF,TGTGCCAACAGCTTAACCGACCCGGGTTCGACAGGGCGCGGGGAAACAGATACGCAGTATTTT
NA,NA,TRBJ1-2,TRBV6-5,CASSYWGTVANYGYTF,TGTGCCAGCAGTTACTGGGGGACGGTAGCTAACTATGGCTACACCTTC